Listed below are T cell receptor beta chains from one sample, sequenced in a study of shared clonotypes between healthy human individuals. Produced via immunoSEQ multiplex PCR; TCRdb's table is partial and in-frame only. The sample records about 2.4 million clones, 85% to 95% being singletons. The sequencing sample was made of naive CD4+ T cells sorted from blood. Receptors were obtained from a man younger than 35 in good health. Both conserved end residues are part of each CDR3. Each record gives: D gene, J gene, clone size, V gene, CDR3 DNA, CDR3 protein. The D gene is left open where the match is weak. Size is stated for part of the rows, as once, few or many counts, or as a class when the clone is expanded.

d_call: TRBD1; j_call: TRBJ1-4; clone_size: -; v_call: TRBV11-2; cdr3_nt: TGTGCCAGCACCGGGACAGGGTTTCATGAAAAACTGTTTTTT; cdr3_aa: CASTGTGFHEKLFF
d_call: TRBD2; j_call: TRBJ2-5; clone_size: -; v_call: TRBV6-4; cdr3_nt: TGTGCCAGCAGTGACCCGACGGGGCGGGGGGGCCGTGAGACCCAGTACTTC; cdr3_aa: CASSDPTGRGGRETQYF
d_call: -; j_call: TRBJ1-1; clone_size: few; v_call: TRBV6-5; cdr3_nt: TGTGCCAGCAGTTACGCGGGACTGATGAACACTGAAGCTTTCTTT; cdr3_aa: CASSYAGLMNTEAFF
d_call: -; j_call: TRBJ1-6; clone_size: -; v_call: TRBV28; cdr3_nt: TGTGCCAGCAGTTACTCAGGGTGGAGTTCACCCCTCCACTTT; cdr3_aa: CASSYSGWSSPLHF
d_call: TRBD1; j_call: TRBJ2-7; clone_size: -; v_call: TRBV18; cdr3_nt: TGTGCCAGCTCACCGGGACAGGGGGCCCTATACGAGCAGTACTTC; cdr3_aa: CASSPGQGALYEQYF
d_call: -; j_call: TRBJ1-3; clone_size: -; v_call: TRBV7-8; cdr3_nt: TGTGCCAGCAGCTCGGGGATTACTGGAAACACCATATATTTT; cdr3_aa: CASSSGITGNTIYF
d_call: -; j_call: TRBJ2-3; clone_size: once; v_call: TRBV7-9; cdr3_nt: TGTGCCAGCAGCTTAGAGACGCAGTATTTT; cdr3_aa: CASSLETQYF
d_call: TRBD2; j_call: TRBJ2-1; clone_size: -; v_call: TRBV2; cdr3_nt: TGTGCCAGCAGTGAACTAGCGGGCAGTAACAATGAGCAGTTCTTC; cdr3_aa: CASSELAGSNNEQFF
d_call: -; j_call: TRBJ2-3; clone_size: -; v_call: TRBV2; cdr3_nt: TGTGCCAGCAGTATCCGCGGATCGCAATCGGATACGCAGTATTTT; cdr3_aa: CASSIRGSQSDTQYF
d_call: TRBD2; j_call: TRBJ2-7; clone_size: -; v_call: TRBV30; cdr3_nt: TGTGCCTGGAGTGTGGGAGGGGATTCTAGGGAGCAGTACTTC; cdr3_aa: CAWSVGGDSREQYF
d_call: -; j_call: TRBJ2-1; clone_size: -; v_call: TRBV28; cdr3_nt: TGTGCCAGCAACATGAGGGGTCCCCCCAATGAGCAGTTCTTC; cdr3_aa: CASNMRGPPNEQFF
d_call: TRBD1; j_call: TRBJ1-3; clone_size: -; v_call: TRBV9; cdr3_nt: TGTGCCAGCAGCCTCCAAACAGGGGGTCTAGGTGGAAACACCATATATTTT; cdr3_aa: CASSLQTGGLGGNTIYF
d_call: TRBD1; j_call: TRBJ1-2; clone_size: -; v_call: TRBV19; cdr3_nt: TGTGCCAGTACGGTGGGGACAGCGACTTTCGCTTATGGCTACACCTTC; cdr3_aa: CASTVGTATFAYGYTF
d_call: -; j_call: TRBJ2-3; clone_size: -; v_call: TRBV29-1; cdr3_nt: TGCAGCGGTGGACCTCGGGCAGATACGCAGTATTTT; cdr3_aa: CSGGPRADTQYF
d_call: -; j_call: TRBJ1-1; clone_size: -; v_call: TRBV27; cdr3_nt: TGTGCCAGCAGTTTAAGGGAATACAACACTGAAGCTTTCTTT; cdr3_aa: CASSLREYNTEAFF
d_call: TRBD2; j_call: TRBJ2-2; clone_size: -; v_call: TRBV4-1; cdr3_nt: TGCGCCAGCAGCCAAGTTCCCCTAGCGGGAGCCGGGGAGCTGTTTTTT; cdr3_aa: CASSQVPLAGAGELFF
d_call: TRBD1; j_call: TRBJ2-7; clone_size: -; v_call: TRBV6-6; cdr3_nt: TGTGCCAGCACCCCCTTCGACAGGGGGAGTAACGAGCAGTACTTC; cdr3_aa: CASTPFDRGSNEQYF
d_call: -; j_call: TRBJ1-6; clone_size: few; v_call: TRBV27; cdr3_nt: TGTGCCAGCAGTTTATCGCGGCAAGTGAATTCACCCCTCCACTTT; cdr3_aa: CASSLSRQVNSPLHF
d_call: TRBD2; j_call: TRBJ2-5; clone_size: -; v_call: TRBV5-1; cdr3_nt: TGCGCCAGCAGCTTCGGGACGGGGGGGCGCAAGACCCAGTACTTC; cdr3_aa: CASSFGTGGRKTQYF
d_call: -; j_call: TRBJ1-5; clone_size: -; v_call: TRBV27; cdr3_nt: TGTGCCAGCAGTCCCGAGGGGAGTTCCAATCAGCCCCAGCATTTT; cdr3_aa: CASSPEGSSNQPQHF